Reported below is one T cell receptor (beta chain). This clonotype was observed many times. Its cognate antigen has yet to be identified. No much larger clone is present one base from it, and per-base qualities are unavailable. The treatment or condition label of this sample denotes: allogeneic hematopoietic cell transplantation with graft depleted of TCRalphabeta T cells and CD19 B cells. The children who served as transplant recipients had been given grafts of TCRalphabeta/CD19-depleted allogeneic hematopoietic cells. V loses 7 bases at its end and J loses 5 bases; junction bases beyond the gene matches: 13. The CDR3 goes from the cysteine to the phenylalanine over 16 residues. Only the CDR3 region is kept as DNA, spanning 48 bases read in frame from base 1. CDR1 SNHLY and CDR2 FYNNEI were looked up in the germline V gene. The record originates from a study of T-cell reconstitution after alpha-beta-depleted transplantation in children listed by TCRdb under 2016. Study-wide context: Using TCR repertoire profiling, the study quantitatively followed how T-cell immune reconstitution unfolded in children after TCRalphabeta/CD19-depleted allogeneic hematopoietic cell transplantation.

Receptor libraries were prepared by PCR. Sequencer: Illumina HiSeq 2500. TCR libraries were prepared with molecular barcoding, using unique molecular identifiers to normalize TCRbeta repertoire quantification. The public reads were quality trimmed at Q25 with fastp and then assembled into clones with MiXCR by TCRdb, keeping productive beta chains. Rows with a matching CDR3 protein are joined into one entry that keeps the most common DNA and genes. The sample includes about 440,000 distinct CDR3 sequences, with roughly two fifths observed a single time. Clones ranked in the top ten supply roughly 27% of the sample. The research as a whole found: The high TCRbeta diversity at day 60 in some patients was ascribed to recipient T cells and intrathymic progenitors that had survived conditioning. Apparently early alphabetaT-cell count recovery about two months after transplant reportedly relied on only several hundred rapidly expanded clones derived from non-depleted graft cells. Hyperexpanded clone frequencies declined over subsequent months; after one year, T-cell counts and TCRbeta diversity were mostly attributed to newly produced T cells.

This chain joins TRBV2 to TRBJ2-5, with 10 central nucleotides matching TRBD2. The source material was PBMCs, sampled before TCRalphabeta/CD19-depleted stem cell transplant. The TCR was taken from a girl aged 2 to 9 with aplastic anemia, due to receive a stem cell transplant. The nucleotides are TGTGCCAGCAAGGCGGAAGCGGGAGGGCCCAGTGAGACCCAGTACTTC. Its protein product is CASKAEAGGPSETQYF.